This TCR beta chain was recorded in a study of T cells in Graves' hyperthyroidism and ophthalmopathy (dated by TCRdb to the late 2010s). Study-level background: Peripheral blood samples were taken at the time of initial diagnosis, prior to any treatment. A discovery cohort of fewer than 110 patients, approximately 44 with Graves' ophthalmopathy and more than 55 with stable Graves' hyperthyroidism, was used to find distinguishing TCR V-J signatures. Prospective prediction of ophthalmopathy was tested in an independent validation cohort consisting of some 20 hyperthyroidism patients and 15 to 17 patients who later progressed to ophthalmopathy. The 100 or so discovery patients were randomly split 7:3 into training and test sets. The study also compared thyroid tissue and blood T-cell repertoires from a handful of Graves' hyperthyroidism patients. Following sampling, methimazole starting at 30 mg daily was given to hyperthyroidism patients, and high-dose intravenous methylprednisolone was given to ophthalmopathy patients. The paper describes TCR Vbeta CDR3 sequencing of around 140 peripheral blood samples, made up of 40 to 45 ophthalmopathy patients, approximately 73 hyperthyroidism patients and some 17 progressor patients.

Trimming takes 0 bases off V and 1 base off J; junction bases not matched to a gene: 2. From its cysteine to its phenylalanine, the CDR3 spans 15 amino acids. This entry keeps only the CDR3 DNA: 45 bases, framed from base 1. CDR1 SGHAT and CDR2 FQNNGV were looked up in the germline V gene. The TCR beta CDR3 regions were amplified from RNA transcripts. A first-round RT-PCR of the TCR CDR3 used the HTBI primer set with the Qiagen OneStep RT-PCR kit. The libraries were constructed in a second round of multiplex PCR and then size-selected and purified. Libraries were sequenced paired-end with 100 bp reads on an Illumina HiSeq2000. The study's own analysis went as follows. SOAPnuke was used to process the raw data, with reads discarded if the reads contained adapters or uncalled bases, had a mean Phred below 15, or lacked an exact constant-primer or identifier match. High-quality paired reads were merged with COPE v1.2.5, and unique nucleotide sequences were defined as clonotypes. MiTCR v1.1 was used to align the clonotypes against IMGT TRBV, TRBD and TRBJ reference segments. Analysis was restricted to V-J combinations with a frequency above 0.0001, which covered 98% to 99.2% of repertoires. The TCS score was defined as F50 (clonal expansion) divided by E x V (chaos), with BLOSUM62-based TCRdist calculated between CDR3 peptides within each V-J. Welch's t-statistics and random forest reduced 500 to 550 V-J features to around 14, which were used in a naive Bayes classifier (R e1071). TCRdb handled the public reads itself, with Q25 trimming in fastp and clone calling in MiXCR, and kept productive beta chains. Here each entry gathers all rows of one CDR3 protein and keeps the most common genes and DNA. The V and J calls here are based on TCRdb, not the publication. In all, the sample holds roughly 170,000 distinct CDR3 sequences, and over 15% of those were seen once. Around 29% of the sample lies in the top ten.

This clonotype was seen ten or more times. The clone's antigen remains unknown. Base quality data are lacking; no much larger clone is found one base away. What the work shows at the level of the full study, not this receptor alone: In validation, the model predicted progression to ophthalmopathy with roughly 66% sensitivity and approximately 72% specificity, a median of 6.5 months before onset. Most expanded thyroid clonotypes (frequency above 0.001) were also detected in blood, suggesting blood repertoires may reflect thyroid immune responses. No statistical method was used to set the sample size in advance, and investigators knew the group allocation. In cross-validation, a model built on a 13 V-J signature told ophthalmopathy apart from stable hyperthyroidism with less than 90% sensitivity and about 81% specificity, and in testing the same model reached 80%/75%.

A patient counted as having stable Graves' hyperthyroidism if no progression to ophthalmopathy occurred over 18 months of follow-up. Hyperthyroidism patients were newly diagnosed, had a disease duration of under 2 months, and were aged 18 to 65 years. Patients with uncontrolled infections, other autoimmune diseases, pregnancy or lactation were excluded. Diagnoses were based on clinical symptoms, serum thyroxine and TRAb, thyroid ultrasound and orbital computed tomography. PBMCs were isolated from 10 ml of fresh peripheral blood by Ficoll-Paque density gradient centrifugation. Total RNA was extracted using Trizol reagent, and RNA quality was assessed on an Agilent 2100 Bioanalyzer.

The sequencing input was blood. The receptor was isolated from a woman between 45 and 65 years old with Graves' hyperthyroidism. The chain was built from TRBV11-2 and TRBJ2-7; 8 nucleotides in the junction match TRBD2. The encoded CDR3 is CASSLDAGGSYEQYF. The DNA sequence is TGTGCCAGCAGCTTAGACGCGGGGGGTTCCTACGAGCAGTACTTC.